The following is a T cell receptor (beta chain) sequence with its context. Its specificity is not known. Sequencing was performed with immunoSEQ multiplex PCR; in TCRdb, only in-frame clones are kept and a portion is missing. Of tens of thousands of clones detected, about 86% appear once; the ten largest clones hold around 6.3%. These data are taken from a study of OX40 agonist ivuxolimab in advanced cancers. The study's findings and limits: At 0.1 to 3.0 mg/kg and by week 6, clonal expansion occurred in CD4+ and CD8+ blood T cells. Some nonresponders likewise displayed low normalized T-cell clonal expansion. In CD8+ T cells, expanded clones were on average more numerous than in CD4+.

Patients were ruled out by autoimmune disease history or systemic immunosuppression. Trimming stripped 5 bases from V and 2 bases from J, with 12 bases between. This CDR3 has 14 residues. CDR1 is SEHNR and CDR2 is FQNEAQ in the germline V gene (reference sequence). This clonotype was sampled from an adult with an advanced solid tumor such as melanoma, head and neck, liver or kidney cancer. The input for sequencing was CD4+ or CD8+ T cells sorted from blood, taken in a trial of the OX40 agonist ivuxolimab. The chain combines TRBV7-9 with TRBJ1-2, with D possibly TRBD1 on 6 matching bases. The CDR3, as DNA: TGTGCCAGCAGCCGCGACAGGACGAACTATGGCTACACCTTC. Translation: CASSRDRTNYGYTF.